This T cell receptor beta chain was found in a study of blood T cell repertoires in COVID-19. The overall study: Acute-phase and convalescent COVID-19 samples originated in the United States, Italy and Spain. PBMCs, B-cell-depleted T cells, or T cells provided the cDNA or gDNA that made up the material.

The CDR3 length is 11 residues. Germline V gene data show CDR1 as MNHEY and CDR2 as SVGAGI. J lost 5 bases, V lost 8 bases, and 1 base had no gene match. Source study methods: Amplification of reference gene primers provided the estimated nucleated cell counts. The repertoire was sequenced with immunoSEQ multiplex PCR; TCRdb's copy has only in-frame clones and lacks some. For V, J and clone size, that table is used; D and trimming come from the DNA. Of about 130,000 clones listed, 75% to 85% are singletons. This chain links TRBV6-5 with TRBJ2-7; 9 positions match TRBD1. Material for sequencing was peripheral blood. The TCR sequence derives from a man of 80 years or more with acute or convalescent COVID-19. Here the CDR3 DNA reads TGTGCCAGCGGACAGGGGAACGAGCAGTACTTC. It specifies CASGQGNEQYF.